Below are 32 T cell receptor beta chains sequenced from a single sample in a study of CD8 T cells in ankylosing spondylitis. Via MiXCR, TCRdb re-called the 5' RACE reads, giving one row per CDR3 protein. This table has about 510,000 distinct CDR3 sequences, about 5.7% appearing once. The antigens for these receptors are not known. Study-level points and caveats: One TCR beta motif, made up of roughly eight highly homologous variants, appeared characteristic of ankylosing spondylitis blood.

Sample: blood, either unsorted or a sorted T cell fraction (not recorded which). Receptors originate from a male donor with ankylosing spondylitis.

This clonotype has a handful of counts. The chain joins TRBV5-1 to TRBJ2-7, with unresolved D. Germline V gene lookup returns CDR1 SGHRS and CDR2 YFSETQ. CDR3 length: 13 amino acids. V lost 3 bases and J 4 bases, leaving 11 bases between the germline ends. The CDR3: CASSSVGKYEQYF. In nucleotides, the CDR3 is TGCGCCAGCAGCTCCGTAGGGAAGTACGAGCAGTACTTC.

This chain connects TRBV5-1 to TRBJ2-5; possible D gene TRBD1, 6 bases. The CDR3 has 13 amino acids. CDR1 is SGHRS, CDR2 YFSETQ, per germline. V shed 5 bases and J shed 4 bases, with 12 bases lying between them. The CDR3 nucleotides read TGCGCCAGCAGGCTTGGACAGCGAGAGACCCAGTACTTC. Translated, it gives CASRLGQRETQYF.

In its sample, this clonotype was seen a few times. CDR3 in amino acids: CASSRSRVSTDTQYF. In DNA, the CDR3 is TGTGCCAGCAGCCGGAGCAGGGTTTCGACAGATACGCAGTATTTT. The chain couples TRBV11-3 to TRBJ2-3, with D tentatively TRBD1 (5 bases). CDR1 SGHNT and CDR2 YENEEA come from the germline V gene. CDR3 size: 15 residues. V dropped 5 bases and J dropped 3 bases, with 15 bases sitting between them.

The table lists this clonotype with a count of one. The CDR3: CASSDTQGVEQFF. In DNA, the CDR3 is TGTGCCAGCAGCGATACACAGGGTGTTGAGCAGTTCTTC. The V gene is TRBV12-3 or TRBV12-4, the J gene TRBJ2-1; TRBD1 is a possible D gene (6 bases). CDR3 size: 13 residues. Trimming pared 6 bases from V and 9 bases from J, leaving 15 bases between.

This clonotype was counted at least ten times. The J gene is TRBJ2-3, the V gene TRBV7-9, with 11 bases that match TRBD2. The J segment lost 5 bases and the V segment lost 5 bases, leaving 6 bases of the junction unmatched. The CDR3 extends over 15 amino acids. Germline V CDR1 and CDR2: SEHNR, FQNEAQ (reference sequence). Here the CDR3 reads CASSLTSGSRDTQYF. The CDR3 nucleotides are TGTGCCAGCAGCCTAACTAGCGGGAGTAGAGATACGCAGTATTTT.

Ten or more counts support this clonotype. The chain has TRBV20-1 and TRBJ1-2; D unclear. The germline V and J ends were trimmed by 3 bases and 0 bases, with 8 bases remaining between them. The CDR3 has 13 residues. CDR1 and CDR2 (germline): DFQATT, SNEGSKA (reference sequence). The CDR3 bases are TGCAGTGCTAGTGACGGGCCTAACTATGGCTACACCTTC. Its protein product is CSASDGPNYGYTF.

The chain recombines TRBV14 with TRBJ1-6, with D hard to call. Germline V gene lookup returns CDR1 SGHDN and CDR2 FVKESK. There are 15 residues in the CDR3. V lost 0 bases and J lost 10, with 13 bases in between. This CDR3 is CASSQDSRISSPLHF. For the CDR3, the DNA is TGTGCCAGCAGCCAAGATAGTAGGATATCCTCACCCCTCCACTTT.

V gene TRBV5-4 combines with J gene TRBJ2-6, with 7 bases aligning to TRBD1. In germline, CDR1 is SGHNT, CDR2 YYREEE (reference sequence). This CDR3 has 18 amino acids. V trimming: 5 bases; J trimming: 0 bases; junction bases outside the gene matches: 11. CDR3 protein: CASSSVQGPSSGANVLTF. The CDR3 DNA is TGTGCCAGCAGTTCGGTACAGGGGCCAAGCTCTGGGGCCAACGTCCTGACTTTC.

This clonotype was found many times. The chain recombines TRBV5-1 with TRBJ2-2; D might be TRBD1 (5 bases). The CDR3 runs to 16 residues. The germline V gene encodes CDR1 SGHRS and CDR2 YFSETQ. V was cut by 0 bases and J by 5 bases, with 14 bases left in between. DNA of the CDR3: TGCGCCAGCAGCTTGGACCGCCTTGGGGCAACCGGGGAGCTGTTTTTT. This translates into CASSLDRLGATGELFF.

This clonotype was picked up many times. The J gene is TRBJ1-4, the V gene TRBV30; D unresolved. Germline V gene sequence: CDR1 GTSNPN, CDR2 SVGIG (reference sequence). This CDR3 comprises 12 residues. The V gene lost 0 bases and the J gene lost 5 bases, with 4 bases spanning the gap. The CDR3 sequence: CAWSVRNEKLFF. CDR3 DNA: TGTGCCTGGAGTGTACGGAATGAAAAACTGTTTTTT.

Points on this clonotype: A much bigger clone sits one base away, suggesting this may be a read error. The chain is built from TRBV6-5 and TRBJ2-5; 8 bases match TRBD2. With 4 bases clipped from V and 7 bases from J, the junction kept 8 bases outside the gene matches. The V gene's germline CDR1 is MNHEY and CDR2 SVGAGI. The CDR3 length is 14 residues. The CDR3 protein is CASSWRSAGGTQYF. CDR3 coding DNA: TGTGCCAGCAGTTGGCGGTCGGCGGGAGGGACCCAGTACTTC.

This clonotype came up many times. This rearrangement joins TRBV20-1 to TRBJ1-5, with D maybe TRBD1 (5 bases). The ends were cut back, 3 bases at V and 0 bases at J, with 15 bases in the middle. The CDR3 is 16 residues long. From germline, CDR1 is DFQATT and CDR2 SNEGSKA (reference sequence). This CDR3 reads CSASPRWDDSNQPQHF. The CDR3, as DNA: TGCAGTGCTAGCCCTCGGTGGGACGATAGCAATCAGCCCCAGCATTTT.

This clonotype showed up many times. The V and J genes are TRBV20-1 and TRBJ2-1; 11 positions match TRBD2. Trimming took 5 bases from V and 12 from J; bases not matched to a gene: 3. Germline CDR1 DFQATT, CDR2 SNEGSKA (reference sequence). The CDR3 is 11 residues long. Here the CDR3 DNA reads TGCAGTGCTCAAGGACTAGCGGGGCAGTTCTTC. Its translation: CSAQGLAGQFF.

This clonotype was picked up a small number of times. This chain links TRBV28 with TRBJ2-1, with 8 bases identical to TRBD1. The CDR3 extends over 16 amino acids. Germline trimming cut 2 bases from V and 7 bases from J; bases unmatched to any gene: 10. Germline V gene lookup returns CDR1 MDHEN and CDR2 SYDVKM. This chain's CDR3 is CASSLHAGGAKNEQFF. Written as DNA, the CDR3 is TGTGCCAGCAGTTTACACGCAGGGGGCGCAAAAAATGAGCAGTTCTTC.

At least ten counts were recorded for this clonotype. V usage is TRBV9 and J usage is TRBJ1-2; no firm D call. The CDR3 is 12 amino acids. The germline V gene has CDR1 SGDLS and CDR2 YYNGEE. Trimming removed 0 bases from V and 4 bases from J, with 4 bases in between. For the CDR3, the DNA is TGTGCCAGCAGCGTAGACTTCTATGGCTACACCTTC. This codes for CASSVDFYGYTF. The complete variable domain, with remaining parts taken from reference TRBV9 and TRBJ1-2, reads DSGVTQTPKHLITATGQRVTLRCSPRSGDLSVYWYQQSLDQGLQFLIQYYNGEERAKGNILERFSAQQFPDLHSELNLSSLELGDSALYFCASSVDFYGYTFGSGTRLTVV.

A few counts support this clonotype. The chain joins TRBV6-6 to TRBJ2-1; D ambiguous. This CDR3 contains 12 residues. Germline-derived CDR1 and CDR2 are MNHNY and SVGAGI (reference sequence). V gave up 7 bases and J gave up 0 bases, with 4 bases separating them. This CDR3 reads CASTVSYNEQFF. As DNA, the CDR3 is TGTGCCAGCACCGTCTCCTACAATGAGCAGTTCTTC.

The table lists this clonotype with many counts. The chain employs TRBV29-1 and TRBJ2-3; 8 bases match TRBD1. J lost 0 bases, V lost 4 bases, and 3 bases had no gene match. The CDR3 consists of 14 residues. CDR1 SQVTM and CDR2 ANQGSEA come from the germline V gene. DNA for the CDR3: TGCAGCGTTGGACAGGGGCCGAGCACAGATACGCAGTATTTT. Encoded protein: CSVGQGPSTDTQYF.

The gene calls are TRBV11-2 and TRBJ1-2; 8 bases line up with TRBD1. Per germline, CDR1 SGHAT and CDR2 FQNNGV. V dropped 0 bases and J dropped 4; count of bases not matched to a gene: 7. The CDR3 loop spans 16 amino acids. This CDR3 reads CASSLDGGTGLYGYTF. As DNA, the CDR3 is TGTGCCAGCAGCTTAGATGGTGGGACAGGCCTCTATGGCTACACCTTC.

CDR3 sequence: CASKIGTF. The CDR3 region has the DNA TGTGCCAGCAAGATAGGGACCTTC. This chain links TRBV27 with TRBJ1-2; no clear D. The germline V gene encodes CDR1 MNHEY and CDR2 SMNVEV (reference sequence). The CDR3 runs to 8 residues. V gave up 7 bases and J gave up 14 bases, with 8 bases separating them.

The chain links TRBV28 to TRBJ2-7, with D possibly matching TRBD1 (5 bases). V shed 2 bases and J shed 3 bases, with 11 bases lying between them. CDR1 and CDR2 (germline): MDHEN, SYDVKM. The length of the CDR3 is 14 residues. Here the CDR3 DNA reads TGTGCCAGCAGTTTAAGCAACAGGTTCTACGAGCAGTACTTC. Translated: CASSLSNRFYEQYF. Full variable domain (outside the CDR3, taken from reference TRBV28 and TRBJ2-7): DVKVTQSSRYLVKRTGEKVFLECVQDMDHENMFWYRQDPGLGLRLIYFSYDVKMKEKGDIPEGYSVSREKKERFSLILESASTNQTSMYLCASSLSNRFYEQYFGPGTRLTVT.

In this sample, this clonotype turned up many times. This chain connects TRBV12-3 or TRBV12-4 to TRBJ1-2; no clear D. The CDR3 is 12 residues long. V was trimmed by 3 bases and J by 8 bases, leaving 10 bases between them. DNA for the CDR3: TGTGCCAGCAGTTTTAGGCAGTACGGCTACACCTTC. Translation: CASSFRQYGYTF.

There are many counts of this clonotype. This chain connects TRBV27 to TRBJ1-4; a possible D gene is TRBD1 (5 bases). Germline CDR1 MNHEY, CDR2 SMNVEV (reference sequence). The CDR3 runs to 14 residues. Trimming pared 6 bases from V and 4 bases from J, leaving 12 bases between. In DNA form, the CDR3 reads TGTGCCAGCAGAAAGCAGGGAATTAATGAAAAACTGTTTTTT. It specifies CASRKQGINEKLFF.

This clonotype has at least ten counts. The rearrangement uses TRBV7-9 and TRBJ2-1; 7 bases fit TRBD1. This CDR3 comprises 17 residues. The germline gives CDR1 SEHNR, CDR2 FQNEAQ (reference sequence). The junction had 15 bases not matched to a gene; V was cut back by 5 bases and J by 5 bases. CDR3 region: CASSLYRGGAANNEQFF. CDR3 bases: TGTGCCAGCAGCCTCTACAGGGGTGGTGCTGCGAACAATGAGCAGTTCTTC.

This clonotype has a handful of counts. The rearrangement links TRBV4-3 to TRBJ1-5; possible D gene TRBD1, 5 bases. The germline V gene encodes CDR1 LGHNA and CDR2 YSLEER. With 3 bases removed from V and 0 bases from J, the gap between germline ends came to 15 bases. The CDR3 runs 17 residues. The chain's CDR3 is CASSQEQVRNSNQPQHF. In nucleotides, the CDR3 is TGCGCCAGCAGCCAGGAACAGGTTAGGAATAGCAATCAGCCCCAGCATTTT.

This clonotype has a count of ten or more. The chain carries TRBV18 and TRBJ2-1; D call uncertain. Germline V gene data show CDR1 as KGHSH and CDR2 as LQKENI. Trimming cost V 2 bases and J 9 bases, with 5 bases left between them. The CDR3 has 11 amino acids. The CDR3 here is CASSPEAEQFF. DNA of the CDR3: TGTGCCAGCTCACCAGAGGCTGAGCAGTTCTTC.

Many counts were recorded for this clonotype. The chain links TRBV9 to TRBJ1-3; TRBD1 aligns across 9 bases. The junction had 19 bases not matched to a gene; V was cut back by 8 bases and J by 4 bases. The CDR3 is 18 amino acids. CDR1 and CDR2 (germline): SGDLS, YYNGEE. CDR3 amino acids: CASNPGQGLRVGGNTIYF. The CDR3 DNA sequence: TGTGCCAGTAATCCGGGACAGGGCCTTCGTGTCGGCGGAAACACCATATATTTT.

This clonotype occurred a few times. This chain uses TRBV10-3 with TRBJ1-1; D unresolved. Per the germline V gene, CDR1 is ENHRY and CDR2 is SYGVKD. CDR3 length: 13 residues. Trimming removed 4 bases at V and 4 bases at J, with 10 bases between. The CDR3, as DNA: TGTGCCATCAGTGGGGTGGGGAGCACTGAAGCTTTCTTT. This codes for CAISGVGSTEAFF.

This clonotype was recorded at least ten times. CDR3 nucleotide sequence: TGTGCCATCAGTGAGTCAGGAGGAGCCCAGTACTTC. Translated, it gives CAISESGGAQYF. The chain uses TRBV10-3 and TRBJ2-5, with a weak D call TRBD2 (5 bases). V was shortened by 0 bases and J by 9 bases, with 8 bases between the two germline ends. Germline V gives CDR1 ENHRY, CDR2 SYGVKD. The CDR3 runs 12 residues.

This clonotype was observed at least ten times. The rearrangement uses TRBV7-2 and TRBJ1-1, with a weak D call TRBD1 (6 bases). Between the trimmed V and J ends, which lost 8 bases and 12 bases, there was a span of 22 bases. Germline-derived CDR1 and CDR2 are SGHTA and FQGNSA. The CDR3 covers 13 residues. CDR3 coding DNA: TGTGCCAGCTTATTCAGAGGGGGACGCCAGCCTTTCTTT. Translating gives CASLFRGGRQPFF.

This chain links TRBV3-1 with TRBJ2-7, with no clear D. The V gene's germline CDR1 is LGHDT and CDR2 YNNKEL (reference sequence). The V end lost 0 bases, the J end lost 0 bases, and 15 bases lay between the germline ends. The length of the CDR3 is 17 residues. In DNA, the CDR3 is TGTGCCAGCAGCCAAGATCGGTTTCAGAGAGGCTCCTACGAGCAGTACTTC. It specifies CASSQDRFQRGSYEQYF.

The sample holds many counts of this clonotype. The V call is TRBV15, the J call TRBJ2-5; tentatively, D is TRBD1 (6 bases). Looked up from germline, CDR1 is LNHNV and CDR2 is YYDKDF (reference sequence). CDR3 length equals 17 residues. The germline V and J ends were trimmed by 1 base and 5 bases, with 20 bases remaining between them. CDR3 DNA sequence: TGTGCCACCAGCAGAGGGGACACAGTCGAGATTCGGGAGACCCAGTACTTC. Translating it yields CATSRGDTVEIRETQYF.

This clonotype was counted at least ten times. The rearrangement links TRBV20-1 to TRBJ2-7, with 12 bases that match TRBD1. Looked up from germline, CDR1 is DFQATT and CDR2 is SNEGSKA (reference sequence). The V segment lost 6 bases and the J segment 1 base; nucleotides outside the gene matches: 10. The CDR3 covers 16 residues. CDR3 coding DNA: TGCAGTGCCCCCCGGGACAGGGGGCTTCAATCCTACGAGCAGTACTTC. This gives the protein CSAPRDRGLQSYEQYF.